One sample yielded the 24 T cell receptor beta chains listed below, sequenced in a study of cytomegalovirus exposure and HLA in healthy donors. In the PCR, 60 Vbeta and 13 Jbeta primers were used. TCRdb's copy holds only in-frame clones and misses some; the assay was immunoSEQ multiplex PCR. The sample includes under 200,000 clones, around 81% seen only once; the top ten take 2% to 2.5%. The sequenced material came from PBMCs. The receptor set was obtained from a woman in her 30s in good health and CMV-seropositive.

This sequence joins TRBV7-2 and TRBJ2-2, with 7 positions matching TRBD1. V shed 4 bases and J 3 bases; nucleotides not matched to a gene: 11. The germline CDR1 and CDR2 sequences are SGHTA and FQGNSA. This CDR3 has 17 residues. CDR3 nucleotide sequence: TGTGCCAGCAGCTCCTCCGGGACAGTCGTTCACACCGGGGAGCTGTTTTTT. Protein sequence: CASSSSGTVVHTGELFF.

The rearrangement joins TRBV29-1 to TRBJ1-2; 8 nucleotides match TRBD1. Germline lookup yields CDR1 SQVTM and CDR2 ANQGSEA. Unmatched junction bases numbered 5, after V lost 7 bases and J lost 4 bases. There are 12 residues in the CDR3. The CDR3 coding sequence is TGCAGCGCAGGACAGGGAGGCTATGGCTACACCTTC. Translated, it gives CSAGQGGYGYTF.

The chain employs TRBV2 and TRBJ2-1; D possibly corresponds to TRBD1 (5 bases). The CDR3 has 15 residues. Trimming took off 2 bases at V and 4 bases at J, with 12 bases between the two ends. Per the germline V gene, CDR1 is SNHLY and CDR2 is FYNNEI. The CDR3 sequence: CASSELPDSYNEQFF. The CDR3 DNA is TGTGCCAGCAGTGAATTACCCGACAGTTACAATGAGCAGTTCTTC.

The CDR3 here is CASSLPGANYGYTF. The DNA for the CDR3 is TGCGCCAGCAGCTTACCAGGGGCTAACTATGGCTACACCTTC. The chain employs TRBV5-1 and TRBJ1-2; D possibly corresponds to TRBD1 (6 bases). From germline, CDR1 is SGHRS and CDR2 YFSETQ. The V and J ends lost 2 bases and 0 bases respectively, with 8 bases between them. This CDR3 has 14 residues.

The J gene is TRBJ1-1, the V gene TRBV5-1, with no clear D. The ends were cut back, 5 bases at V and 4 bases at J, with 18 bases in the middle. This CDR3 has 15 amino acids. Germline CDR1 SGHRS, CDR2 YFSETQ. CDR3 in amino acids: CASRREQALATEAFF. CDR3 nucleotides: TGCGCCAGCAGACGTGAGCAGGCTCTGGCCACTGAAGCTTTCTTT. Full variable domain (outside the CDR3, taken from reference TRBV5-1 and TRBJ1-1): KAGVTQTPRYLIKTRGQQVTLSCSPISGHRSVSWYQQTPGQGLQFLFEYFSETQRNKGNFPGRFSGRQFSNSRSEMNVSTLELGDSALYLCASRREQALATEAFFGQGTRLTVV.

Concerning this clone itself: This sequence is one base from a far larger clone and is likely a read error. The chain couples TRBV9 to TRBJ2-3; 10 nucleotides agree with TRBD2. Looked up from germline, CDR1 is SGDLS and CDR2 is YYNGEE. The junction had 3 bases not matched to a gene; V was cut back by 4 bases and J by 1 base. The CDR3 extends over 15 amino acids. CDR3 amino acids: CASSPGTSGTDTQYF. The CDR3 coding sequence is TGTGCCAGCAGCCCCGGGACTAGCGGCACAGATACGCAGTATTTT.

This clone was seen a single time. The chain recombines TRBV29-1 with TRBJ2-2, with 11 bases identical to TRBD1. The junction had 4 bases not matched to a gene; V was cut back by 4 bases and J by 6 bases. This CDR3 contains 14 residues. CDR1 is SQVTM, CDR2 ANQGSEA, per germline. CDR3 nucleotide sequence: TGCAGCGTTGGGGACAGGGGGATCTCCGGGGAGCTGTTTTTT. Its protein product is CSVGDRGISGELFF.

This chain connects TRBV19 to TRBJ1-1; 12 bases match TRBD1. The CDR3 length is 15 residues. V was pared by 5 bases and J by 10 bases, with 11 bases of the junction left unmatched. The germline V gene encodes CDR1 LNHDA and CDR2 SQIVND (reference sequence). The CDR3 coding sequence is TGTGCCAGTAGTTACCTACCGGGACAGGGGGCCGGAGCTTTCTTT. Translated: CASSYLPGQGAGAFF.

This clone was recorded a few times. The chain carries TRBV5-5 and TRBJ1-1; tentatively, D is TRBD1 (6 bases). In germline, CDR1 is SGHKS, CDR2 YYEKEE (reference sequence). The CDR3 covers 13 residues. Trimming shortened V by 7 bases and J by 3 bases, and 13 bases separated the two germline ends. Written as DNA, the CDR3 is TGTGCCAGCCAGGGGTTCTCGGACACTGAAGCTTTCTTT. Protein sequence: CASQGFSDTEAFF. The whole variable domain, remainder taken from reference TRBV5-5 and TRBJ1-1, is DAGVTQSPTHLIKTRGQQVTLRCSPISGHKSVSWYQQVLGQGPQFIFQYYEKEERGRGNFPDRFSARQFPNYSSELNVNALLLGDSALYLCASQGFSDTEAFFGQGTRLTVV.

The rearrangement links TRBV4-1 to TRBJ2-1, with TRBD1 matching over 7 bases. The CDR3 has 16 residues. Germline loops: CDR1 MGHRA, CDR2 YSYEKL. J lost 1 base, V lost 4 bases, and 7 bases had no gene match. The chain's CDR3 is CASSLRQGESYNEQFF. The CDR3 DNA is TGCGCCAGCAGCCTCCGACAGGGAGAGTCCTACAATGAGCAGTTCTTC.

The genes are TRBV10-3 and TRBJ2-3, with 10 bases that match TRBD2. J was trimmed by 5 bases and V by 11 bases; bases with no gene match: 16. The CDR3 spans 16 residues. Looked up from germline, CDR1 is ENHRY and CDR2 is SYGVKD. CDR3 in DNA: TGTGCCGCAAGGGGACTAGCGAGTTCAGGTGAAGATACGCAGTATTTT. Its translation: CAARGLASSGEDTQYF.

CDR3 residues: CASSYGVSGGQPQHF. CDR3 nucleotides: TGTGCCAGCAGCTATGGGGTTTCGGGGGGTCAGCCCCAGCATTTT. The chain is built from TRBV2 and TRBJ1-5, with TRBD1 as a possible D gene (5 bases). Germline-derived CDR1 and CDR2 are SNHLY and FYNNEI. The CDR3 has 15 amino acids. V shed 6 bases and J shed 6 bases, with 18 bases lying between them.

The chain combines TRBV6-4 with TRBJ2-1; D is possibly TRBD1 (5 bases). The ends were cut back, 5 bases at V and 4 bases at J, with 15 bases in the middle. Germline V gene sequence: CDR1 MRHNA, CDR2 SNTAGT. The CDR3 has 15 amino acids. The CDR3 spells CASSPSPRTYNEQFF. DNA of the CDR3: TGTGCCAGCAGTCCGAGCCCTAGGACATACAATGAGCAGTTCTTC.

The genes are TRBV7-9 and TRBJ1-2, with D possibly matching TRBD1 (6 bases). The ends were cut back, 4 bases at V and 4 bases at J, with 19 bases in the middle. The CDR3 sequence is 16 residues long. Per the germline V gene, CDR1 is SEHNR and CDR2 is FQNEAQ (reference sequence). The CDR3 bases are TGTGCCAGCAGCTGGCATCGACAGGCCCCCGTCTATGGCTACACCTTC. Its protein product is CASSWHRQAPVYGYTF.

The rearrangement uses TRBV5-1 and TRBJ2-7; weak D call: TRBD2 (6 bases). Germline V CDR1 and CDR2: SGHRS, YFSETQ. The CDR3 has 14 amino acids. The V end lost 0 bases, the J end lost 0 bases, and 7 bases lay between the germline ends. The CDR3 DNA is TGCGCCAGCAGCTTGGTGGGGGGCTCCTACGAGCAGTACTTC. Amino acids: CASSLVGGSYEQYF.

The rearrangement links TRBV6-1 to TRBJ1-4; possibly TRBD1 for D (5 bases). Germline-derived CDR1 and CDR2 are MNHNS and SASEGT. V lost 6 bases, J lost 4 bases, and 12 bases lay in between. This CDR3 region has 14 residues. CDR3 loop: CASRGTGDNEKLFF. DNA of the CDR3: TGTGCCAGCAGGGGGACGGGGGATAATGAAAAACTGTTTTTT.

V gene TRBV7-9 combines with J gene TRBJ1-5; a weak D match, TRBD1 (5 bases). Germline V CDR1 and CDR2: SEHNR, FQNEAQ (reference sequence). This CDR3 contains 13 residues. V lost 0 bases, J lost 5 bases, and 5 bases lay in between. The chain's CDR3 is CASSLAGDQPQHF. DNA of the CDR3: TGTGCCAGCAGCTTAGCAGGGGATCAGCCCCAGCATTTT.

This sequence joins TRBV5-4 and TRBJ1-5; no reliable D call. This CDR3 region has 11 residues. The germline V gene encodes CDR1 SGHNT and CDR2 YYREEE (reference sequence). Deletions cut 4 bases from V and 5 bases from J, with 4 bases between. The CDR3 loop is CASSIYQPQHF. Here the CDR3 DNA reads TGTGCCAGCAGCATATATCAGCCCCAGCATTTT.

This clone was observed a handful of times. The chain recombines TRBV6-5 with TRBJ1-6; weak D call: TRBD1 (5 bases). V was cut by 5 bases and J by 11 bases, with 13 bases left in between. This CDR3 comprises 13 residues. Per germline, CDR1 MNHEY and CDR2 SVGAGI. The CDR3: CASSLGGVPPLHF. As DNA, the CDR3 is TGTGCCAGCAGTCTGGGGGGGGTGCCACCCCTCCACTTT.

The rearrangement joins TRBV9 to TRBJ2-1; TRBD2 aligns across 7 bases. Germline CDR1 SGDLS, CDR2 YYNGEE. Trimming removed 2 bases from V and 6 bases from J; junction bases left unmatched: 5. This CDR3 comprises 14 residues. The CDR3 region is CASSVGGTLNEQFF. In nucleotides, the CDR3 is TGTGCCAGCAGCGTGGGGGGGACCCTCAATGAGCAGTTCTTC.

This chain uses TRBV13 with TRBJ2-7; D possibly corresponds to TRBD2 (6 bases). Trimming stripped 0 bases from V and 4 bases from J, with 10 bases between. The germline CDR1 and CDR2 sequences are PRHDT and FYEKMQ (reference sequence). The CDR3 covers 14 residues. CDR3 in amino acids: CASSLGGGLYEQYF. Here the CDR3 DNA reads TGTGCCAGCAGCTTAGGCGGGGGACTTTACGAGCAGTACTTC.

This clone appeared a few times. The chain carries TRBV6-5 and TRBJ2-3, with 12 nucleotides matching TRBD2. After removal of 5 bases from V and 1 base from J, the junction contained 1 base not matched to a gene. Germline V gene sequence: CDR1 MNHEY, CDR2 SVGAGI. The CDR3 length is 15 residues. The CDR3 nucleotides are TGTGCCAGCAGTCGACTAGCGGGAGGCACAGATACGCAGTATTTT. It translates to CASSRLAGGTDTQYF.

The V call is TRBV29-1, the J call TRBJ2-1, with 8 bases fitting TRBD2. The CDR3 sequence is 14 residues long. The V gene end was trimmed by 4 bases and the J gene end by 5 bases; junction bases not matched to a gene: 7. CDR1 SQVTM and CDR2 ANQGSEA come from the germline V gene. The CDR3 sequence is CSVVVTSANNEQFF. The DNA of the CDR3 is TGCAGCGTTGTAGTGACTAGCGCCAACAATGAGCAGTTCTTC.

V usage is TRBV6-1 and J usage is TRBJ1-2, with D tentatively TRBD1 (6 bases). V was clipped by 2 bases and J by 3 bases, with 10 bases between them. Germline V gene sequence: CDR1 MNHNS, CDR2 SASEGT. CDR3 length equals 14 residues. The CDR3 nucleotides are TGTGCCAGCAGTGAATCCAGGGGCTACTATGGCTACACCTTC. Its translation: CASSESRGYYGYTF.